The present T cell receptor (beta chain) was sequenced within a study of blood T cells in healthy people across ages. The authors drew 8.5 to 10 milliliters of peripheral blood from each donor. PBMCs numbering at least 6.5 million were isolated per sample. A word on this clonotype: This may arise from a read error, as a much more abundant clone is one base away.

A sample-barcoded 5' primer and a J-beta primer mix were used in a second PCR of roughly 7 to 11 cycles. Each cDNA molecule carried a tag from a template-switch adaptor that contained 12 random nucleotides. TCRdb passed the 5' RACE reads through MiXCR, listing each CDR3 protein once. The sample gives some 1.5 million distinct CDR3 sequences, about 45% of which show up once; 4% is in the top ten. Germline CDR1 and CDR2: KGHSH and LQKENI. The CDR3 extends over 15 amino acids. Sequenced sample: blood. This chain links TRBV18 with TRBJ2-1; 8 bases fit TRBD2. This TCR was sampled from a woman aged 18-29 years in good health. Here the CDR3 reads CASSHTSGSYNERFF. The DNA of the CDR3 is TGTGCCAGCTCACACACTAGCGGTTCCTACAATGAGCGGTTCTTC.